This T cell receptor (beta chain) was sequenced during a study of blood T cell dynamics during melanoma immunotherapy (dated by TCRdb to 2020 to 2021). Regarding the complete study: All patients had metastatic melanoma and were given first-line pembrolizumab or nivolumab plus ipilimumab as standard of care in the United Kingdom. To find early correlates of response, peripheral T cell receptor repertoires were profiled in metastatic melanoma patients before and after one cycle of checkpoint inhibitor therapy. Consecutive patients formed a training cohort, and a further independent group of patients from the same centre was pooled into an external validation set. Findings and caveats that apply to the study as a whole: The relatively small sample size was acknowledged as potentially limiting generalization of the results. Of the sorted CD8+ subsets, TIE cells had both the highest clonality and the greatest similarity to cfDNA CDR3 sequences, which suggests active turnover converging on dominant clones. The study could not determine whether the T cell clones driving repertoire changes were melanoma-specific or reflected general immune activation.

About this clone: Its target antigen remains unknown. No per-base quality is available; no much larger clone lies one base away.

The entire DNA extracted from each sorted CD8+ T cell subset was loaded into the assay. Following the manufacturer instructions, the immunoSEQ TCRb Assay kit was used to amplify TCR beta CDR3 sequences from genomic DNA. The KAPA Library Quantification Kit for Illumina platforms was used to quantify pooled libraries by qPCR. Pooled libraries were clustered at roughly 0.55-1.2 pM and sequenced on an Illumina NextSeq 500. The authors processed their data as follows. The TCR data were analyzed using immunoSEQ ANALYZER and the R LymphoSeq package. A rearrangement efficiency score was calculated as productive divided by the sum of productive and non-productive CDR3 sequences. Within each patient, timepoints were compared pairwise for clonality, measured with the Gini coefficient, and for diversity, measured with the Renyi index at alpha=1. In LymphoSeq, clonal relatedness was computed using an edit distance of 3, and repertoire similarity was computed using the Bhattacharyya coefficient. To classify response, a linear discriminant analysis based on week-3 changes in clonality and diversity was built using the R MASS and caret packages. TCRdb's version of the immuneACCESS table is confined to in-frame rearrangements and falls short of the full clone set. An unresolved V gene accounts for under half of the shortfall where checked; the remainder is of unknown origin. V, J and clone size are those of that table, while D and trimming were read from the DNA. This sample holds under 4,000 clones; roughly 97% were observed only once. Together, the top ten hold around 1.7% of the sample.

The sample's time point label is to be understood as: pre-treatment baseline. Blood was sampled before treatment (T0) and at week 3 (W3), after the first cycle of checkpoint blockade. Except for two patients with rapid clinical progression, response was assessed 12 weeks after the first infusion by RECIST 1.1; disease control meant complete response, partial response or stable disease. Patients were not eligible if they had prior systemic cancer treatment, concomitant immunosuppressant therapy or synchronous other active malignancies. Sorted CD8+ memory and naive T cell subsets were sequenced at T0 and W3 from six patients, of whom three were progressing and three had disease control. Lymphoprep and SepMate tubes were used to isolate PBMC from blood, and red cell lysis was then performed. QIAamp DNA Blood Mini kits were used to extract DNA from PBMC and from sorted T cell subsets. Before DNA extraction, CD8+ T cell subsets were live-sorted on a FACSAria III cytometer and then frozen. For flow cytometry, fresh PBMC were kept at 4 degrees C in PBS with roughly 1.9% fetal bovine serum and analyzed within 24 hours.

CDR1 SGHDT and CDR2 YYEEEE are derived from the germline V gene. Trimming costs V 3 bases and J 3 bases, and their ends lie 7 bases apart. The CDR3 numbers 12 residues from cysteine through phenylalanine. The read is trimmed to its CDR3 DNA, 36 bases read in frame from base 1. This receptor was taken from a human donor with melanoma. The sample here was effector memory CD8+ T cells from blood, taken from a patient treated with checkpoint blockade. Recombination connected TRBV5-6 to TRBJ2-7; a tentative D call is TRBD1 (6 bases match). The CDR3 is CASSSQGYEQYF. The nucleotide sequence reads as follows: TGTGCCAGCAGCTCACAGGGCTACGAGCAGTACTTC.